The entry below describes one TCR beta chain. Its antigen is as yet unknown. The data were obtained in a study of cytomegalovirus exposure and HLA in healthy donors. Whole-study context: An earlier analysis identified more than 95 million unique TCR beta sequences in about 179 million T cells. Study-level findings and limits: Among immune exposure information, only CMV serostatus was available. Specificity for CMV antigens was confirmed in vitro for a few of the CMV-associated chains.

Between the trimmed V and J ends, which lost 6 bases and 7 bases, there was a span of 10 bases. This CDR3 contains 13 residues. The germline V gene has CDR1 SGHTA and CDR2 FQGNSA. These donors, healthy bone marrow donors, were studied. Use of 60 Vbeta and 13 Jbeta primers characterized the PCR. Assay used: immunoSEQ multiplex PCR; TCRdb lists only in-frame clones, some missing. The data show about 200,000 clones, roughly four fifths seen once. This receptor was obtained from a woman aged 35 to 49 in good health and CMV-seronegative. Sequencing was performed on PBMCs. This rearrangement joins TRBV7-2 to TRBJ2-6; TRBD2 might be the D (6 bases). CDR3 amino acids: CASRLSGANVLTF. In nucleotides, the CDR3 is TGTGCCAGCAGACTTAGCGGAGCCAACGTCCTGACTTTC. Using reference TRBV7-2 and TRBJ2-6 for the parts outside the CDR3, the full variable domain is GAGVSQSPSNKVTEKGKDVELRCDPISGHTALYWYRQSLGQGLEFLIYFQGNSAPDKSGLPSDRFSAERTGGSVSTLTIQRTQQEDSAVYLCASRLSGANVLTFGAGSRLTVL.